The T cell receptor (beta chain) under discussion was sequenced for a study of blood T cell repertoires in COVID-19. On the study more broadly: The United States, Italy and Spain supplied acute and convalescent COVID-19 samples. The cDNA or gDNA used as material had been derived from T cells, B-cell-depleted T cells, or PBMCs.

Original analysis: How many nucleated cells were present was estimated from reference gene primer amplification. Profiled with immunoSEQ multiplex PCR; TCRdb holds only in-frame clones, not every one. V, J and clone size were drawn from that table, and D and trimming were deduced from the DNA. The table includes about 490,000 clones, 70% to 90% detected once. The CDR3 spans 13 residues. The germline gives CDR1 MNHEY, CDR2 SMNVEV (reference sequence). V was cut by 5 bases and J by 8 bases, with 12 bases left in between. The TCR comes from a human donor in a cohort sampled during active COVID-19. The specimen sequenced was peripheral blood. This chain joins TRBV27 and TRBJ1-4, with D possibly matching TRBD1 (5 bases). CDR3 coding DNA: TGTGCCAGCAGTAAAAGGTCAGGGGAAAAACTGTTTTTT. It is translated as CASSKRSGEKLFF.